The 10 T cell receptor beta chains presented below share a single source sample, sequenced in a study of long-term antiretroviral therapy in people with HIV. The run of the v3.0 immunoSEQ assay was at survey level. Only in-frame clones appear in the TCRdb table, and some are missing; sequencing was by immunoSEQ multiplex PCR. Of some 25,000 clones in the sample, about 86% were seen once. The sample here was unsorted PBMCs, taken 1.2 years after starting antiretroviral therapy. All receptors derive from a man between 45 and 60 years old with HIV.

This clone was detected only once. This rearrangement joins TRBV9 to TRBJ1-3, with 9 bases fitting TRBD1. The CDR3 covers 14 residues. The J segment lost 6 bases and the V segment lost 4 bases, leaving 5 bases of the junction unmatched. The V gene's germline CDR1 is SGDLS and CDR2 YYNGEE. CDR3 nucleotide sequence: TGTGCCAGCAGCCCTCGGACAGGGGAAAACACCATATATTTT. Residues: CASSPRTGENTIYF.

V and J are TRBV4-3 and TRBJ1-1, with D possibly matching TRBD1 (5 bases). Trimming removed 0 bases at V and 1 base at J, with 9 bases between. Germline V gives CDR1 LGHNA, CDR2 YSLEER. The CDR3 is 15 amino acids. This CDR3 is CASSQDSGGNTEAFF. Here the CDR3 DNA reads TGCGCCAGCAGCCAAGACTCGGGGGGGAACACTGAAGCTTTCTTT.

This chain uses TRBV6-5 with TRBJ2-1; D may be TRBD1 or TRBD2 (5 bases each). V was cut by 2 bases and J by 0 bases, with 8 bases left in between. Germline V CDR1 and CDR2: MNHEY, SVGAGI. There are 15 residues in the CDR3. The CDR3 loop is CASSYGTHSYNEQFF. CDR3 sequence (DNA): TGTGCCAGCAGTTACGGGACCCACTCCTACAATGAGCAGTTCTTC.

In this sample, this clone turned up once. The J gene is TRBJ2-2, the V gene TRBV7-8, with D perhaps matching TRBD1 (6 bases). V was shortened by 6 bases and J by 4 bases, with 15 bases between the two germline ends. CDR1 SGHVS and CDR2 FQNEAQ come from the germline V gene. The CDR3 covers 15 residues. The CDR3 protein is CASRAGVGFTGELFF. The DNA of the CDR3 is TGTGCCAGCAGGGCAGGGGTGGGGTTCACCGGGGAGCTGTTTTTT.

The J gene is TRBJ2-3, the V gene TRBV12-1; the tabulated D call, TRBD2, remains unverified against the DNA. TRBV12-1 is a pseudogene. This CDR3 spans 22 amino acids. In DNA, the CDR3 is TGTGCCAGCAGCTTGCGGCTTGGGGGGACTAGCGCTCTTTTCAACAGCACAGATACGCAGTATTTT. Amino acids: CASSLRLGGTSALFNSTDTQYF.

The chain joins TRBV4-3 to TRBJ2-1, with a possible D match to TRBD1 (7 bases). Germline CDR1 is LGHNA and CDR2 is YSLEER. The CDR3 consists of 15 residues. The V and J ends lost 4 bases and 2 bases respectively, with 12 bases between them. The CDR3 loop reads CASSPAGQTYNEQFF. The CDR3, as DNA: TGCGCCAGCAGCCCGGCGGGACAGACCTACAATGAGCAGTTCTTC.

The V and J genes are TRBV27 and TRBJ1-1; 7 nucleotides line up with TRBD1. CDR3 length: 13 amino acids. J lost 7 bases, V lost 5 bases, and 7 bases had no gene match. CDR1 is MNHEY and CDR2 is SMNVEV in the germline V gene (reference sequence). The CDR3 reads CASSPRGPGEAFF. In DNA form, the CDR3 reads TGTGCCAGCAGTCCTAGGGGGCCAGGTGAAGCTTTCTTT.

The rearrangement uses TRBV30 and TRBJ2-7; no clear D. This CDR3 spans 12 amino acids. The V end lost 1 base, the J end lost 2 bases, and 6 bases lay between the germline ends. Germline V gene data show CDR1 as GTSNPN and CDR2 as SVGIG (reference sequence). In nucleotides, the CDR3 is TGTGCCTGGAGTGGAACAGCCTACGAGCAGTACTTC. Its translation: CAWSGTAYEQYF.

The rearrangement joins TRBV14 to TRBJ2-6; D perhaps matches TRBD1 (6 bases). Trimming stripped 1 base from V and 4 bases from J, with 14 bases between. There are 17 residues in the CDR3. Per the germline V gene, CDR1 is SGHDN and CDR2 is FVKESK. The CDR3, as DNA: TGTGCCAGCAGCCAAGCGGCAGGGGTCGGAGGGGCCAACGTCCTGACTTTC. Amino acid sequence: CASSQAAGVGGANVLTF.

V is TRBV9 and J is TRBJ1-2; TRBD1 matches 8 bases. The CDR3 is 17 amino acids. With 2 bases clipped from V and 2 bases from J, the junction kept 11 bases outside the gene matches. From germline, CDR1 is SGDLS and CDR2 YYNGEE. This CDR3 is CASSVTRTGNWNYGYTF. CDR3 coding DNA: TGTGCCAGCAGCGTGACCCGGACAGGGAATTGGAACTATGGCTACACCTTC.